This TCR beta chain was obtained from a study of T cells after yellow fever vaccination (dated by TCRdb to about 2019). Turning to the overall study: The SMART-Seq v4 Ultra Low Input RNA kit was used to prepare libraries from fractions with low cell numbers. Two healthy male donors, one aged 18 to 30 and one aged 30 to 40 years, were included in the cohort. To follow T-cell clones before and after both primary and booster YFV17D yellow fever vaccination, bulk TCR alpha and beta repertoires underwent longitudinal sequencing. Blood was drawn at multiple timepoints before and after primary and secondary immunization, with bulk PBMC replicates and cell subsets isolated.

Study-wide findings and limitations: Compared with the primary T-cell response, the secondary T-cell response was faster but weaker, reaching its peak on day 5 rather than on day 15. Computational filtering was required because FACS-sorted repertoires could contain abundant contaminating clonotypes from the bulk population. Only two donors were included in the study, so the extent to which the findings can be generalized is limited. A small share of clonotypes occurred in both CD4 and CD8 compartments, likely arising from convergent recombination. After the booster, most of the clones that had expanded following primary vaccination were detected again (roughly 96% of CD4 and around 90% of CD8), which suggests that memory was broadly maintained.

A note on this clonotype: Its recognized antigen is unknown. Base qualities are not provided; no much larger clone lies one nucleotide away.

This sample's treatment or condition label indicates: live attenuated yellow fever vaccine strain. At each blood-draw timepoint, two biological replicates of bulk PBMCs were obtained. PBMCs were isolated from peripheral blood using a standard Ficoll-Paque protocol. RNA was extracted with TriZol from bulk PBMCs, CD4 and CD8 fractions, and dextramer-positive and dextramer-negative fractions. The CDR3 contains 13 residues, cysteine and phenylalanine counted. The read is trimmed to its CDR3 DNA, 39 bases read in frame from base 1. CDR1 ENHRY and CDR2 SYGVKD are derived from the germline V gene. For this chain, trimming is 6 bases at the V end and 8 bases at the J end, and the number of junction bases without a gene match is 5. TCR cDNA was made using 5'RACE template switching, a step that added a universal primer site and unique molecular identifiers. Priming of cDNA synthesis was performed from both the TCR alpha and TCR beta constant segments. Libraries were amplified in two PCR steps, with sample barcodes and sequencing adapters added in the second step. Libraries were sequenced on Illumina HiSeq 2500 (2x100 bp) or NovaSeq (2x150 bp). The study's processing was this. Reads were demultiplexed and collapsed into UMI consensus sequences with MIGEC, and V(D)J alignment was performed with MiXCR. Clonotypes responding to the vaccine were identified with edgeR on replicate PBMC samples, with the criteria of FDR below 0.01 and a log2 fold change above 5 up to day 15. Bulk clonotypes were assigned CD4 or CD8 identity according to which sequenced CD4 or CD8 repertoire held them at higher abundance. Clones were called with MiXCR by TCRdb after fastp trimmed the public reads at Q25, and only in-frame beta chains were retained. Here each entry gathers all rows of one CDR3 protein and keeps the most common genes and DNA. The V and J calls, along with clone size, are taken from TCRdb and not from the paper's own processing. Recorded for this sample are 500,000 to 650,000 distinct CDR3 sequences; about 17% of them occurred a single time. The ten biggest clones cover around 15% of the sample.

The chain joins TRBV10-3 to TRBJ2-1; TRBD1 matches 9 bases in the middle. The TCR sequence derives from a man aged 18 to 35 who received the YFV17D yellow fever vaccine. Sequences were derived from PBMCs, sampled 5 to 6 days after the first yellow fever vaccination. The CDR3 region has the sequence CAISRQGEDEQFF. The DNA reads TGTGCCATCAGCCGACAGGGGGAAGATGAGCAGTTCTTC.